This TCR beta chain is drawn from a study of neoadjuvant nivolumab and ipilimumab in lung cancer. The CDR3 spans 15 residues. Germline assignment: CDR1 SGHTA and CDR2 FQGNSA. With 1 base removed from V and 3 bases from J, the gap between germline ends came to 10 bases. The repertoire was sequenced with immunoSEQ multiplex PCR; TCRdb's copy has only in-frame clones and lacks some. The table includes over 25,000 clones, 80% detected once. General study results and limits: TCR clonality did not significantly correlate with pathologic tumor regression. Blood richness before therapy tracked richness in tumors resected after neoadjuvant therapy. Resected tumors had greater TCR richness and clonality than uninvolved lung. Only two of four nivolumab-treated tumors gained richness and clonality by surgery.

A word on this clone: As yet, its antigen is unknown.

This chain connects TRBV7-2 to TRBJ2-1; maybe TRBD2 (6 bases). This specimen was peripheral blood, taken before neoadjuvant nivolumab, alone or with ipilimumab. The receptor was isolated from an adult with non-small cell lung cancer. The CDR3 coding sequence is TGTGCCAGCAGCTTAGGCCAGGGAGGCTACAATGAGCAGTTCTTC. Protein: CASSLGQGGYNEQFF.